The next 16 T cell receptor beta chains were all read from a single sample in a study of radiotherapy plus CTLA-4 blockade in lung cancer. Some clones are missing from TCRdb's copy, which holds only in-frame ones; the method was immunoSEQ multiplex PCR. The sample has about 88,000 clones, about three quarters seen once; the top ten hold about 14%. This specimen consisted of peripheral blood, obtained from a patient treated with radiotherapy plus ipilimumab. These receptors originate from a human donor with non-small cell lung cancer that progressed on radiotherapy plus ipilimumab.

CDR3 nucleotide sequence: TGTGCCAGCAGTCCCACAGGGGATGGCTACACCTTC. This codes for CASSPTGDGYTF. The chain couples TRBV7-2 to TRBJ1-2; 7 nucleotides agree with TRBD1. The CDR3 contains 12 residues. Germline CDR1 SGHTA, CDR2 FQGNSA. V dropped 6 bases and J dropped 6; count of bases not matched to a gene: 4.

This clone was observed at least ten times. The chain recombines TRBV28 with TRBJ1-1; tentative D call: TRBD1 (6 bases). Germline V lookup: CDR1 MDHEN, CDR2 SYDVKM. The V end lost 2 bases, the J end lost 1 base, and 8 bases lay between the germline ends. The CDR3 covers 14 residues. The CDR3 loop is CASSLMGANTEAFF. In DNA, the CDR3 is TGTGCCAGCAGTTTAATGGGGGCGAACACTGAAGCTTTCTTT.

The chain links TRBV28 to TRBJ1-2; D gene uncertain. The CDR3 runs 12 residues. The V and J ends lost 5 bases and 7 bases respectively, with 11 bases between them. Germline lookup yields CDR1 MDHEN and CDR2 SYDVKM. CDR3 sequence reads: CASSLRRSGYTF. The CDR3 coding sequence is TGTGCCAGCAGTCTTAGACGGAGTGGCTACACCTTC.

Only one count was recorded for this clone. The V call is TRBV7-6, the J call TRBJ2-1; 7 positions match TRBD2. The CDR3 is 13 residues long. The V gene's germline CDR1 is SGHVS and CDR2 FNYEAQ. V shed 1 base, J shed 9 bases, and the junction held 3 bases outside the gene matches. The CDR3 nucleotides read TGTGCCAGCAGCTTAGTGGGGAGGGGTGAGCAGTTCTTC. This gives the protein CASSLVGRGEQFF.

This clone was counted once. The chain joins TRBV6-1 to TRBJ1-2, with D perhaps matching TRBD1 (6 bases). This CDR3 contains 14 residues. Trimming took off 1 base at V and 4 bases at J, with 10 bases between the two ends. Germline loops: CDR1 MNHNS, CDR2 SASEGT. The CDR3 bases are TGTGCCAGCAGTGAAGGGACAGTGGGCTATGGCTACACCTTC. Encoded protein: CASSEGTVGYGYTF.

The chain recombines TRBV28 with TRBJ2-3, with 8 bases aligning to TRBD2. Germline lookup yields CDR1 MDHEN and CDR2 SYDVKM. V shed 6 bases, J shed 0 bases, and the junction held 2 bases outside the gene matches. The CDR3 has 14 residues. In nucleotides, the CDR3 is TGTGCCAGCAGAAGCGGGAGAAGCACAGATACGCAGTATTTT. Residues: CASRSGRSTDTQYF.

The chain has TRBV6-1 and TRBJ2-7, with no clear D. Germline lookup yields CDR1 MNHNS and CDR2 SASEGT. V was clipped by 5 bases and J by 3 bases, with 14 bases between them. The CDR3 runs 14 residues. The CDR3 sequence: CASSYSLPLYEQYF. Written as DNA, the CDR3 is TGTGCCAGCAGTTATAGTCTCCCGCTCTACGAGCAGTACTTC.

Here the CDR3 reads CASSYPARGGTQPQHF. The CDR3 bases are TGTGCCAGCAGTTACCCCGCCAGGGGAGGTACTCAGCCCCAGCATTTT. The V call is TRBV6-6, the J call TRBJ1-5, with D possibly being TRBD1 (6 bases). The CDR3 runs to 16 residues. Between the trimmed V and J ends, which lost 2 bases and 6 bases, there was a span of 17 bases. Germline V gives CDR1 MNHNY, CDR2 SVGAGI (reference sequence).

J is TRBJ1-1 and V is TRBV5-8; 9 bases are a match to TRBD1. Germline CDR1 is SGHTS and CDR2 is YDEGEE. This CDR3 has 15 amino acids. Trimming at V came to 3 bases and at J to 10 bases, leaving 13 bases not matched to a gene. The CDR3 nucleotides read TGTGCCAGCAGCTCGCTCGGACAGGGGATAGATGTAGCTTTCTTT. Protein sequence: CASSSLGQGIDVAFF.

The chain has TRBV29-1 and TRBJ1-2; TRBD1 might be the D (6 bases). CDR3 length equals 13 residues. The ends were cut back, 6 bases at V and 1 base at J, with 12 bases in the middle. CDR1 is SQVTM, CDR2 ANQGSEA, per germline. The CDR3 sequence: CSVHQGSNYGYTF. The CDR3 DNA follows: TGCAGCGTGCACCAGGGGAGTAACTATGGCTACACCTTC.

The CDR3 region has the DNA TGTGCCAGCAGTTCCTCGCAGACCGGGGAGCTGTTTTTT. Translated, it gives CASSSSQTGELFF. V gene TRBV2 combines with J gene TRBJ2-2; D is uncertain. Looked up from germline, CDR1 is SNHLY and CDR2 is FYNNEI. The CDR3 has 13 residues. Trimming shortened V by 5 bases and J by 5 bases, and 9 bases separated the two germline ends.

V usage is TRBV9 and J usage is TRBJ2-2; D perhaps matches TRBD1 (6 bases). Trimming removed 3 bases at V and 5 bases at J, with 17 bases between. Germline CDR1 is SGDLS and CDR2 is YYNGEE. The CDR3 spans 16 residues. The CDR3 sequence is CASSDHGTRRTGELFF. The CDR3 DNA reads as TGTGCCAGCAGCGATCATGGGACAAGGAGGACCGGGGAGCTGTTTTTT.

The chain combines TRBV5-5 with TRBJ2-5, with a weak D call TRBD2 (6 bases). V gave up 0 bases and J gave up 0 bases, with 12 bases separating them. CDR1 and CDR2 from the germline V gene are SGHKS and YYEKEE (reference sequence). The CDR3 consists of 16 residues. As DNA, the CDR3 is TGTGCCAGCAGCTTGGCACCTAGCGCGTACCAAGAGACCCAGTACTTC. Residues: CASSLAPSAYQETQYF.

The rearrangement joins TRBV4-3 to TRBJ1-4; D gene uncertain. Germline CDR1 LGHNA, CDR2 YSLEER. With 3 bases removed from V and 3 bases from J, the gap between germline ends came to 17 bases. The CDR3 runs 17 residues. CDR3 DNA: TGCGCCAGCAGCCAGTTGGGGAGGGAGGTGGCTAATGAAAAACTGTTTTTT. Amino acid sequence: CASSQLGREVANEKLFF.

This clone showed up just a few times. V and J are TRBV28 and TRBJ1-1, with unresolved D. Germline CDR1 reads MDHEN; CDR2 reads SYDVKM. V was pared by 6 bases and J by 4 bases, with 18 bases between. The CDR3 loop spans 15 amino acids. CDR3 nucleotide sequence: TGTGCCAGCAGGGCTACCTTGGGTCTTGCCACTGAAGCTTTCTTT. Its protein product is CASRATLGLATEAFF.

This chain joins TRBV4-1 and TRBJ2-5; unclear D gene. V was cut by 0 bases and J by 4 bases, with 9 bases left in between. Germline V gene lookup returns CDR1 MGHRA and CDR2 YSYEKL. This CDR3 is 14 amino acids long. The DNA of the CDR3 is TGCGCCAGCAGCCAAGAGGCTAGAGGAGAGACCCAGTACTTC. This codes for CASSQEARGETQYF.